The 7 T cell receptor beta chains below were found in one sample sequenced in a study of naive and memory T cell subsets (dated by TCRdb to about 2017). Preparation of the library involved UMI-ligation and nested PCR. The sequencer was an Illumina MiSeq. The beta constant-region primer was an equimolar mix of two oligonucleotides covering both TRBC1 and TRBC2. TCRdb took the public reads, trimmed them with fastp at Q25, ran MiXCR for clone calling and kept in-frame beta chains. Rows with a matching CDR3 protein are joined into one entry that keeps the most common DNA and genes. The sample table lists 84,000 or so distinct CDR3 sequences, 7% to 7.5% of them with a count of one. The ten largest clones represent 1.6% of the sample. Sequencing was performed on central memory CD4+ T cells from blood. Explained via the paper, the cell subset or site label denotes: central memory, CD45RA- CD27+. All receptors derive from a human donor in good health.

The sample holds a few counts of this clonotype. Here the CDR3 DNA reads TGCAGTGTGGCTAGCGGGAGCTATGAGCAGTTCTTC. It encodes CSVASGSYEQFF. This chain uses TRBV20-1 with TRBJ2-1; 10 positions agree with TRBD2. This CDR3 comprises 12 residues. Unmatched junction bases numbered 5, after V lost 7 bases and J lost 8 bases. Germline V CDR1 and CDR2: DFQATT, SNEGSKA (reference sequence).

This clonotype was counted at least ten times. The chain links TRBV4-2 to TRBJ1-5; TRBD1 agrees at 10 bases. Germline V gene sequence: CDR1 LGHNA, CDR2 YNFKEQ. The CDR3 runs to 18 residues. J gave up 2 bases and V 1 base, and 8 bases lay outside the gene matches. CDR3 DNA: TGTGCCAGCAGCCAAGCAACGACAGGGGGCCAGGGCAATCAGCCCCAGCATTTT. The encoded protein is CASSQATTGGQGNQPQHF.

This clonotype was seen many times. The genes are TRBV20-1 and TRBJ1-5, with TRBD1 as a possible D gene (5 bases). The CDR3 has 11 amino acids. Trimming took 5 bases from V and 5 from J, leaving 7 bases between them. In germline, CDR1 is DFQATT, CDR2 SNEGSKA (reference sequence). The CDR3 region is CSAQGDQPQHF. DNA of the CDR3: TGCAGTGCTCAAGGGGATCAGCCCCAGCATTTT.

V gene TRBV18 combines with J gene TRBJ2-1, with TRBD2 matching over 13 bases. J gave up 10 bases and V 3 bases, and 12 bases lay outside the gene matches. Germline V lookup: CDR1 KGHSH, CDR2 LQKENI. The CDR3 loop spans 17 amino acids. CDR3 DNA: TGTGCCAGCTCACCTACTACGGGACTAGCGGGAATCCGGGAGCAGTTCTTC. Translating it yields CASSPTTGLAGIREQFF.

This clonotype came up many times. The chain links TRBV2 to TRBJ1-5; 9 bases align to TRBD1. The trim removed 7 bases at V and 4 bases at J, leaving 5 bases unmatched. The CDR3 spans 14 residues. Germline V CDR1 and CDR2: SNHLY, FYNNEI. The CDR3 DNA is TGTGCCAGCAACGGACAGGGGAGAAATCAGCCCCAGCATTTT. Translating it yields CASNGQGRNQPQHF.

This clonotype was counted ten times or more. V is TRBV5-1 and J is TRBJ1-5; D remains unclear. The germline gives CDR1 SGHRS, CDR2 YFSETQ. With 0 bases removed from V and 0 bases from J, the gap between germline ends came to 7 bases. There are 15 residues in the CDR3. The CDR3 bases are TGCGCCAGCAGCTTGGGACCGCATAGCAATCAGCCCCAGCATTTT. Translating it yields CASSLGPHSNQPQHF.

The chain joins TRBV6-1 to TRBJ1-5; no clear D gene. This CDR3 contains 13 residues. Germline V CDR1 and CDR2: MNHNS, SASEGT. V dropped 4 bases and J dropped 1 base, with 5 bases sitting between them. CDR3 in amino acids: CASSVISNQPQHF. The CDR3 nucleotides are TGTGCCAGCAGTGTGATCAGCAATCAGCCCCAGCATTTT.